This TCR beta chain was sequenced in a study of regulatory dendritic cells for organ transplantation. Study-level findings and limits: Considerable individual heterogeneity was seen in alloreactive memory CD8+ T cells. Naive T cells showed high diversity, memory cells less, memory CD8+ least.

This clone has only one observation. Antigen: not known. TCRdb keeps only in-frame clones here, not all; method: immunoSEQ multiplex PCR. The table records under 40,000 clones, 85% to 95% of them present only once. Sequencing was performed on naive CD8+ T cells from blood. Specified subset: CD45RA+ naive T cells. The sequence derives from a human donor in good health.

The CDR3 spells CAWDTNRVEQYF. Written as DNA, the CDR3 is TGTGCCTGGGATACAAACAGGGTCGAGCAGTACTTC. The V and J genes are TRBV30 and TRBJ2-7; tentative D call: TRBD1 (6 bases). The V and J ends lost 5 bases and 6 bases respectively, with 14 bases between them. The CDR3 extends over 12 amino acids. The germline gives CDR1 GTSNPN, CDR2 SVGIG (reference sequence).